This TCR beta chain was documented in a study of siplizumab effects on memory and regulatory T cells. Roughly 100,000 TCR templates underwent assay in every sample. Produced via immunoSEQ multiplex PCR; TCRdb's table is partial and in-frame only. The sample shows some 75,000 clones, about 92% of them seen only once. General study points: Of the proliferating CD4+ or CD8+ clones, roughly 80-95% lacked a naive or memory phenotype that could be assigned. Major contributors to the alloresponse seemed to be naive T cells, which also appeared more diverse than memory cells.

The V and J ends lost 4 bases and 5 bases respectively, with 14 bases between them. CDR3 length equals 15 residues. Germline V gene data show CDR1 as LNHDA and CDR2 as SQIVND (reference sequence). Of note for this clone: Antigen unknown.

The TCR comes from a human donor in good health. What was sequenced was CD8+ T cells sorted from blood. The chain uses TRBV19 and TRBJ1-4; D ambiguous. The CDR3 nucleotides read TGTGCCAGTAGTAAAACGGCAGGTATAAATGAAAAACTGTTTTTT. Encoded protein: CASSKTAGINEKLFF.